The 11 T cell receptor beta chains below come from one sample, sequenced in a study of T cells after yellow fever vaccination (dated by TCRdb to about 2019). The treatment or condition label corresponds to: live attenuated yellow fever vaccine strain. The method behind the library was 5' RACE. The sample was run on an Illumina NovaSeq 6000. The public reads were reprocessed in TCRdb via fastp at Q25 and MiXCR, keeping in-frame beta chains. Records with the same CDR3 protein are collapsed into one entry carrying the most frequent genes and DNA. The sample yields 250,000 to 400,000 distinct CDR3 sequences; about 4% were counted once. The top ten clonotypes cover around 23% of the sample. This material consisted of PBMCs, taken 5 days after the yellow fever booster vaccination. The source of these receptors is a man aged 18 to 29 who received the YFV17D yellow fever vaccine.

This clonotype was seen at least ten times. The V and J genes are TRBV12-3 or TRBV12-4 and TRBJ2-3; TRBD1 aligns across 8 bases. The CDR3 loop spans 14 amino acids. The trim removed 3 bases at V and 5 bases at J, leaving 4 bases unmatched. CDR3 protein: CASSFYTGGDTQYF. CDR3 nucleotides: TGTGCCAGCAGTTTTTATACAGGGGGAGATACGCAGTATTTT.

This clonotype was counted between two and nine times. J is TRBJ2-5 and V is TRBV19; 11 bases align to TRBD2. The CDR3 runs 14 residues. V gave up 9 bases and J gave up 2 bases; unmatched junction bases: 5. Germline CDR1 LNHDA, CDR2 SQIVND (reference sequence). The chain's CDR3 is CASQGLAEQETQYF. The CDR3 nucleotides read TGTGCCAGCCAGGGACTAGCGGAGCAAGAGACCCAGTACTTC.

This clonotype has just a few counts. V usage is TRBV20-1 and J usage is TRBJ1-6, with D hard to call. Per the germline V gene, CDR1 is DFQATT and CDR2 is SNEGSKA (reference sequence). With 3 bases removed from V and 6 bases from J, the gap between germline ends came to 9 bases. CDR3 length: 13 residues. The CDR3 coding sequence is TGCAGTGCTAGCCGGGCGCGTAATTCACCCCTCCACTTT. Its protein product is CSASRARNSPLHF.

This clonotype was recorded a few times. The chain combines TRBV5-1 with TRBJ2-2, with 8 bases identical to TRBD1. Germline V gene lookup returns CDR1 SGHRS and CDR2 YFSETQ. This CDR3 is built from 16 residues. The junction had 12 bases not matched to a gene; V was cut back by 2 bases and J by 9 bases. DNA of the CDR3: TGCGCCAGCAGCTTCCCTGACAGGGGCGCTTCGAGGGAGCTGTTTTTT. This translates into CASSFPDRGASRELFF.

J is TRBJ1-5 and V is TRBV6-2 or TRBV6-3; possibly TRBD1 for D (5 bases). CDR3 length equals 14 residues. With 3 bases removed from V and 3 bases from J, the gap between germline ends came to 9 bases. The germline CDR1 and CDR2 sequences are MNHEY and SVGEGT. The CDR3 reads CASSYGGLNQPQHF. Here the CDR3 DNA reads TGTGCCAGCAGTTATGGGGGACTCAATCAGCCCCAGCATTTT.

This clonotype was observed at least ten times. J is TRBJ1-3 and V is TRBV20-1; D gene unclear. The V end was cut by 1 base, the J end by 0 bases, with 7 bases between. The CDR3 consists of 14 residues. In germline, CDR1 is DFQATT, CDR2 SNEGSKA (reference sequence). CDR3: CSARAPSSGNTIYF. The CDR3 DNA follows: TGCAGTGCTAGAGCCCCTAGCTCTGGAAACACCATATATTTT.

This clonotype has more than one count but fewer than ten. This chain connects TRBV12-3 or TRBV12-4 to TRBJ1-6; D gene ambiguous. CDR3 length: 12 amino acids. Trimming removed 6 bases from V and 9 bases from J, with 9 bases in between. As DNA, the CDR3 is TGTGCCAGCAGCATGCGGGGTTCACCCCTCCACTTT. Encoded protein: CASSMRGSPLHF.

This chain connects TRBV7-9 to TRBJ2-5; unclear D gene. The V gene's germline CDR1 is SEHNR and CDR2 FQNEAQ (reference sequence). V was trimmed by 0 bases and J by 1 base, leaving 6 bases between them. The CDR3 has 14 amino acids. The CDR3 loop reads CASSLAPRQETQYF. CDR3 in DNA: TGTGCCAGCAGCTTAGCTCCGCGCCAAGAGACCCAGTACTTC. Full variable domain (remainder filled in from reference TRBV7-9 and TRBJ2-5): DTGVSQNPRHKITKRGQNVTFRCDPISEHNRLYWYRQTLGQGPEFLTYFQNEAQLEKSRLLSDRFSAERPKGSFSTLEIQRTEQGDSAMYLCASSLAPRQETQYFGPGTRLLVL.

This clonotype was counted at least ten times. This chain connects TRBV5-7 to TRBJ1-4, with D hard to call. TRBV5-7 is placed among ORFs of uncertain function. CDR3 length equals 13 residues. V lost 1 base and J lost 7, with 8 bases in between. CDR3 amino acids: CASSLKGCEKLFF. The CDR3 coding sequence is TGTGCCAGCAGCTTGAAAGGGTGTGAAAAACTGTTTTTT.

The chain uses TRBV3-1 and TRBJ1-6; possible D gene TRBD1, 5 bases. This CDR3 contains 14 residues. Trimming took 3 bases from V and 6 from J, leaving 9 bases between them. The germline gives CDR1 LGHDT, CDR2 YNNKEL (reference sequence). This chain's CDR3 is CASSQMGGNSPLHF. The CDR3 nucleotides read TGTGCCAGCAGCCAGATGGGGGGTAATTCACCCCTCCACTTT. Using reference TRBV3-1 and TRBJ1-6 for the parts outside the CDR3, the full variable domain is DTAVSQTPKYLVTQMGNDKSIKCEQNLGHDTMYWYKQDSKKFLKIMFSYNNKELIINETVPNRFSPKSPDKAHLNLHINSLELGDSAVYFCASSQMGGNSPLHFGNGTRLTVT.

The rearrangement links TRBV5-1 to TRBJ2-5; no reliable D call. The V gene's germline CDR1 is SGHRS and CDR2 YFSETQ. The CDR3 length is 14 residues. Trimming took 0 bases from V and 3 from J, leaving 9 bases between them. The CDR3 loop reads CASSLGRRKETQYF. CDR3 sequence (DNA): TGCGCCAGCAGCTTGGGACGGAGAAAAGAGACCCAGTACTTC. Drawing the rest from reference TRBV5-1 and TRBJ2-5, the complete variable domain is KAGVTQTPRYLIKTRGQQVTLSCSPISGHRSVSWYQQTPGQGLQFLFEYFSETQRNKGNFPGRFSGRQFSNSRSEMNVSTLELGDSALYLCASSLGRRKETQYFGPGTRLLVL.